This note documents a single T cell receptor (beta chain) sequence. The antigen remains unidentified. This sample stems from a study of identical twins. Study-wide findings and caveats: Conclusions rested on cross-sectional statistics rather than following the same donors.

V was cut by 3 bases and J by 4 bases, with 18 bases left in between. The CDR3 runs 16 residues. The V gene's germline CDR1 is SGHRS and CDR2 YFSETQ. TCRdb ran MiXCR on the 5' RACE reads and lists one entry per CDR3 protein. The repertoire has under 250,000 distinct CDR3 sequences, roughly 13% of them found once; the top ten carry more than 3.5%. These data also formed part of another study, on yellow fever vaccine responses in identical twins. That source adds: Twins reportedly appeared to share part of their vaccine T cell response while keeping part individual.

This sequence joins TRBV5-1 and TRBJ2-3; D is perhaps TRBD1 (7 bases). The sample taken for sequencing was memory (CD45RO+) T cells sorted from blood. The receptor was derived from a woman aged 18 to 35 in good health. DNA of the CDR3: TGCGCCAGCAGCTCGGGCGACAGGGAGGACGCAGATACGCAGTATTTT. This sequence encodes CASSSGDREDADTQYF.